These 25 T cell receptor beta chains originate from one sample sequenced in a study of human T cells and chemical hapten exposure. TCRdb recomputed calls from the RACE reads with MiXCR, one row per CDR3 protein. The sample carries about 200,000 distinct CDR3 sequences, about 25% recorded once. Specified time point: patch test 3, about 24 weeks after DPC sensitization. Treatment denoted: therapeutic diphenylcyclopropenone sensitization with weekly scalp DPC. The input for sequencing was whole blood, taken in connection with sensitization to the hapten diphenylcyclopropenone (DPC). The receptors come from a middle-aged woman with alopecia areata. Some clones in this sample may be carry-over from other donors' samples.

This clonotype was found a few times. CDR3 sequence: CASSLSGVNEQYF. The CDR3 coding sequence is TGTGCCAGCAGTCTCTCAGGGGTCAACGAGCAGTACTTC. The rearrangement links TRBV6-2 or TRBV6-3 to TRBJ2-7; TRBD1 might be the D (6 bases). This CDR3 has 13 amino acids. Trimming cost V 5 bases and J 5 bases, with 13 bases left between them. Germline CDR1 MNHEY, CDR2 SVGEGT.

This clonotype was found a few times. The rearrangement links TRBV5-1 to TRBJ2-7; 7 bases are shared with TRBD1. The CDR3 loop spans 15 amino acids. V lost 4 bases and J lost 1; bases outside the gene matches: 8. In germline, CDR1 is SGHRS, CDR2 YFSETQ. The chain's CDR3 is CASSLGQVTSYEQYF. CDR3 bases: TGCGCCAGCAGCCTAGGACAGGTGACTTCCTACGAGCAGTACTTC.

About this clonotype: A much larger clone differs from this one at a single base, so this may be a read error. This chain joins TRBV5-6 and TRBJ1-2; D is undetermined. CDR3 length equals 13 residues. Germline V lookup: CDR1 SGHDT, CDR2 YYEEEE. V shed 1 base and J shed 3 bases, with 7 bases lying between them. The CDR3 DNA reads TGTGCCAGCAGCTTGATGTCAGACTATGGCTACACCTTC. Translating gives CASSLMSDYGYTF.

The table lists this clonotype with a count of one. The chain has TRBV7-2 and TRBJ2-1; possible D gene TRBD1, 6 bases. The CDR3 is made up of 12 amino acids. Germline V gene lookup returns CDR1 SGHTA and CDR2 FQGNSA. Trimming removed 3 bases from V and 7 bases from J, with 7 bases in between. CDR3 amino acids: CASSFGQNEQFF. For the CDR3, the DNA is TGTGCCAGCAGCTTCGGACAGAATGAGCAGTTCTTC.

The V and J genes are TRBV6-2 or TRBV6-3 and TRBJ2-2, with TRBD1 identical over 8 bases. Germline loops: CDR1 MNHEY, CDR2 SVGEGT. The CDR3 contains 15 residues. J gave up 5 bases and V 8 bases, and 10 bases lay outside the gene matches. The chain's CDR3 is CASSGQGSRTGELFF. Here the CDR3 DNA reads TGTGCCAGCTCCGGACAGGGTAGTAGGACCGGGGAGCTGTTTTTT.

This clonotype was recorded a few times. The chain combines TRBV10-3 with TRBJ2-3, with no clear D. Trimming took off 0 bases at V and 4 bases at J, with 17 bases between the two ends. CDR3 length equals 17 residues. Germline V gene sequence: CDR1 ENHRY, CDR2 SYGVKD. CDR3 residues: CAISESVGLPKADTQYF. In DNA, the CDR3 is TGTGCCATCAGTGAGTCGGTAGGGTTACCGAAGGCAGATACGCAGTATTTT.

This clonotype was observed a few times. The chain is built from TRBV24-1 and TRBJ2-7, with TRBD1 identical over 7 bases. Trimming cost V 7 bases and J 3 bases; bases outside gene matches: 5. In germline, CDR1 is KGHDR, CDR2 SFDVKD. The CDR3 contains 13 residues. CDR3 in DNA: TGTGCCACCAGCCCCGGGACAGACTACGAGCAGTACTTC. Translation: CATSPGTDYEQYF.

This clonotype was seen only a few times. This sequence joins TRBV7-9 and TRBJ1-4; 9 bases are a match to TRBD1. V trimming: 4 bases; J trimming: 8 bases; junction bases outside the gene matches: 8. The CDR3 is made up of 15 amino acids. The V gene's germline CDR1 is SEHNR and CDR2 FQNEAQ (reference sequence). CDR3: CASSSGGTGKEKLFF. DNA of the CDR3: TGTGCCAGCAGCTCAGGAGGGACAGGGAAAGAAAAACTGTTTTTT.

This clonotype showed up just a few times. The chain carries TRBV27 and TRBJ1-2, with D possibly TRBD1 on 6 matching bases. CDR3 length: 15 amino acids. Trimming took 7 bases from V and 3 from J, leaving 18 bases between them. Germline V CDR1 and CDR2: MNHEY, SMNVEV (reference sequence). As DNA, the CDR3 is TGTGCCAGCACCCACCGGGGGGGGGGCTACTATGGCTACACCTTC. Translating gives CASTHRGGGYYGYTF.

This clonotype has at least ten counts. The rearrangement joins TRBV20-1 to TRBJ2-1; D possibly corresponds to TRBD1 (6 bases). The CDR3 length is 15 residues. The germline gives CDR1 DFQATT, CDR2 SNEGSKA (reference sequence). V was pared by 0 bases and J by 8 bases, with 17 bases between. CDR3 nucleotide sequence: TGCAGTGCTAGAGATCATGGGGCAGGGGACCATGAGCAGTTCTTC. Residues: CSARDHGAGDHEQFF.

This clonotype was detected only a few times. The V call is TRBV28, the J call TRBJ2-7, with TRBD2 matching over 9 bases. From germline, CDR1 is MDHEN and CDR2 SYDVKM. The junction had 9 bases not matched to a gene; V was cut back by 6 bases and J by 3 bases. CDR3 length equals 15 residues. The CDR3 DNA sequence: TGTGCCAGCAGGACTAGCGGCAGTGTGGGCTACGAGCAGTACTTC. It is translated as CASRTSGSVGYEQYF.

This clonotype occurred a few times. The gene calls are TRBV29-1 and TRBJ1-1, with D hard to call. The CDR3 has 12 amino acids. Germline V lookup: CDR1 SQVTM, CDR2 ANQGSEA. V was clipped by 2 bases and J by 4 bases, with 8 bases between them. CDR3 region: CSVETLRTEAFF. In DNA, the CDR3 is TGCAGCGTTGAAACTTTACGCACTGAAGCTTTCTTT.

This clonotype showed up just a few times. The J gene is TRBJ2-2, the V gene TRBV29-1; D is unresolved. Trimming left V 7 bases short and J 5 bases short, with 5 bases between. This CDR3 has 10 residues. In germline, CDR1 is SQVTM, CDR2 ANQGSEA. The CDR3 here is CSGGTGELFF. The CDR3 bases are TGCAGCGGAGGAACCGGGGAGCTGTTTTTT.

This sequence joins TRBV12-3 or TRBV12-4 and TRBJ2-3; no clear D. The CDR3 runs to 15 residues. V was shortened by 0 bases and J by 5 bases, with 12 bases between the two germline ends. This CDR3 is CASSLAFLEQDTQYF. DNA of the CDR3: TGTGCCAGCAGTTTAGCATTCCTAGAACAAGATACGCAGTATTTT.

The rearrangement links TRBV27 to TRBJ2-1; unclear D gene. V was shortened by 2 bases and J by 13 bases, with 18 bases between the two germline ends. CDR1 and CDR2 (germline): MNHEY, SMNVEV (reference sequence). The CDR3 loop spans 14 amino acids. The CDR3, as DNA: TGTGCCAGCAGTTTAGAGTTCCGGACGGAGAATCAGTTCTTC. As protein: CASSLEFRTENQFF.

The chain links TRBV28 to TRBJ2-7; 9 bases match TRBD1. Trimming cost V 5 bases and J 6 bases; bases outside gene matches: 5. There are 13 residues in the CDR3. CDR1 is MDHEN, CDR2 SYDVKM, per germline. The DNA for the CDR3 is TGTGCCAGCAGTCCGGGGGACAGGGTCGAGCAGTACTTC. It codes for CASSPGDRVEQYF. The whole variable domain, filled in from reference TRBV28 and TRBJ2-7, reads DVKVTQSSRYLVKRTGEKVFLECVQDMDHENMFWYRQDPGLGLRLIYFSYDVKMKEKGDIPEGYSVSREKKERFSLILESASTNQTSMYLCASSPGDRVEQYFGPGTRLTVT.

V and J are TRBV7-9 and TRBJ2-5; D call uncertain. V lost 5 bases to trimming and J lost 4 bases, with 5 bases between them. This CDR3 is built from 11 residues. The germline CDR1 and CDR2 sequences are SEHNR and FQNEAQ (reference sequence). CDR3 region: CASSAIETQYF. In DNA form, the CDR3 reads TGTGCCAGCAGCGCGATAGAGACCCAGTACTTC.

The rearrangement joins TRBV28 to TRBJ2-3; no reliable D call. The CDR3 runs 15 residues. Germline CDR1 and CDR2: MDHEN and SYDVKM. V shed 6 bases and J shed 2 bases, with 15 bases lying between them. The chain's CDR3 is CASSLSSPSTDTQYF. CDR3 DNA sequence: TGTGCCAGCAGCCTCTCTAGTCCTTCCACAGATACGCAGTATTTT.

This chain uses TRBV7-2 with TRBJ2-2; D gene unclear. The germline V gene encodes CDR1 SGHTA and CDR2 FQGNSA. V was shortened by 5 bases and J by 2 bases, with 9 bases between the two germline ends. The length of the CDR3 is 14 residues. This chain's CDR3 is CASSLMTNTGELFF. In DNA, the CDR3 is TGTGCCAGCAGCCTCATGACAAACACCGGGGAGCTGTTTTTT.

The chain combines TRBV5-6 with TRBJ2-3; D gene ambiguous. Germline V gene lookup returns CDR1 SGHDT and CDR2 YYEEEE. The CDR3 is 12 amino acids. Trimming cost V 0 bases and J 5 bases, with 4 bases left between them. The CDR3 loop reads CASSLDGDTQYF. The CDR3, as DNA: TGTGCCAGCAGCTTGGATGGAGATACGCAGTATTTT. Full variable domain (rest looked up from reference TRBV5-6 and TRBJ2-3): DAGVTQSPTHLIKTRGQQVTLRCSPKSGHDTVSWYQQALGQGPQFIFQYYEEEERQRGNFPDRFSGHQFPNYSSELNVNALLLGDSALYLCASSLDGDTQYFGPGTRLTVL.

At least ten counts were recorded for this clonotype. This chain connects TRBV7-6 to TRBJ2-2; maybe TRBD2 (5 bases). The CDR3 is 15 residues long. Trimming removed 1 base from V and 7 bases from J, with 13 bases in between. The V gene's germline CDR1 is SGHVS and CDR2 FNYEAQ. CDR3 residues: CASSLEGLLVGELFF. DNA of the CDR3: TGTGCCAGCAGCTTAGAAGGACTCCTTGTCGGGGAGCTGTTTTTT.

The gene calls are TRBV29-1 and TRBJ2-3, with 7 bases lining up with TRBD1. Germline CDR1 SQVTM, CDR2 ANQGSEA. The V segment lost 6 bases and the J segment 4 bases; nucleotides outside the gene matches: 10. The CDR3 extends over 14 amino acids. CDR3 in DNA: TGCAGCGTAGATGACAGGGCCGGCGCAGATACGCAGTATTTT. It encodes CSVDDRAGADTQYF.

At least ten counts were recorded for this clonotype. The chain links TRBV29-1 to TRBJ2-7, with a possible D match to TRBD1 (6 bases). Germline V lookup: CDR1 SQVTM, CDR2 ANQGSEA. The CDR3 contains 12 residues. The germline V and J ends were trimmed by 7 bases and 2 bases, with 12 bases remaining between them. DNA of the CDR3: TGCAGCGCGGGGACACAAGCCTACGAGCAGTACTTC. Translation gives CSAGTQAYEQYF.

The sample holds a few counts of this clonotype. This sequence joins TRBV29-1 and TRBJ2-1, with 8 bases matching TRBD2. V dropped 6 bases and J dropped 5; count of bases not matched to a gene: 12. CDR1 SQVTM and CDR2 ANQGSEA come from the germline V gene. The length of the CDR3 is 15 residues. DNA for the CDR3: TGCAGCGTACAGAAAGCGGGAGCAGCCCACAATGAGCAGTTCTTC. This sequence encodes CSVQKAGAAHNEQFF.

Only a few counts were recorded for this clonotype. This sequence joins TRBV9 and TRBJ2-1, with unresolved D. V was clipped by 2 bases and J by 8 bases, with 14 bases between them. CDR3 length: 14 amino acids. Germline-derived CDR1 and CDR2 are SGDLS and YYNGEE. The CDR3 is CASSVAAPPDEQFF. CDR3 DNA sequence: TGTGCCAGCAGCGTCGCAGCCCCCCCCGATGAGCAGTTCTTC. Together with reference TRBV9 and TRBJ2-1, the CDR3 gives the full variable domain: DSGVTQTPKHLITATGQRVTLRCSPRSGDLSVYWYQQSLDQGLQFLIQYYNGEERAKGNILERFSAQQFPDLHSELNLSSLELGDSALYFCASSVAAPPDEQFFGPGTRLTVL.